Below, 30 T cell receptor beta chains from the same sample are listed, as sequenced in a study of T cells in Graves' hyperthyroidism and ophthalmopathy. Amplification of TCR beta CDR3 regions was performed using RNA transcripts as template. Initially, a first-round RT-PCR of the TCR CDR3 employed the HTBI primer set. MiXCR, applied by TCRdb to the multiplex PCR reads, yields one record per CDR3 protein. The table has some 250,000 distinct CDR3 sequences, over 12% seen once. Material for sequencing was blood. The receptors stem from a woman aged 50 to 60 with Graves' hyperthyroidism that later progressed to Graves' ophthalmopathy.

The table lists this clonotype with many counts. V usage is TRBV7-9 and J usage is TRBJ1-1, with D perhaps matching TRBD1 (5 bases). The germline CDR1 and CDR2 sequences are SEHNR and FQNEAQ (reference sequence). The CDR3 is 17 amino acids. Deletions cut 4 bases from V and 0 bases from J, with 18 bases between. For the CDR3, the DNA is TGTGCCAGCAGCTACTCAGGTTTAGGGGAGCTGAACACTGAAGCTTTCTTT. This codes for CASSYSGLGELNTEAFF.

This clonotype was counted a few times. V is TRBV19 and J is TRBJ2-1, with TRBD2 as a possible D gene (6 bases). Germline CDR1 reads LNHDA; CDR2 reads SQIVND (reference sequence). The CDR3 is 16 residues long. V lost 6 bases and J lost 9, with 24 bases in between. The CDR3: CASRRIMGLVVSEQFF. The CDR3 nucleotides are TGTGCCAGTAGACGAATCATGGGACTGGTAGTTAGTGAGCAGTTCTTC.

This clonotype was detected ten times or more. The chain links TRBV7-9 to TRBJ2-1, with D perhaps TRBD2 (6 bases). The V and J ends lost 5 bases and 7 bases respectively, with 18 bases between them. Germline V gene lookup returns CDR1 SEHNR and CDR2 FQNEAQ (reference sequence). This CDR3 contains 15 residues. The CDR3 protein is CASSPWQPGGNEQFF. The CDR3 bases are TGTGCCAGCAGCCCCTGGCAGCCCGGGGGAAATGAGCAGTTCTTC.

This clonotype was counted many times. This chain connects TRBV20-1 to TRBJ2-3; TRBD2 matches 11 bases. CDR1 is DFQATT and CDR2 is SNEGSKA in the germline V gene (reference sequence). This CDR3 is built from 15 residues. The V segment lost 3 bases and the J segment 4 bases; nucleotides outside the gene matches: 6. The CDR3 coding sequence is TGCAGTGCTAGTGGTACTAGCGGGAGCCCAGATACGCAGTATTTT. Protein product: CSASGTSGSPDTQYF.

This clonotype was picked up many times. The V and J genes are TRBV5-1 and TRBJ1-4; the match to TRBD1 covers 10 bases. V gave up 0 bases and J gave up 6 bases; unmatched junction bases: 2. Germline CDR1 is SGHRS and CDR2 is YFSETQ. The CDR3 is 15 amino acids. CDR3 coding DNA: TGCGCCAGCAGCTTGGCCGGGACAGGGGATGAAAAACTGTTTTTT. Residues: CASSLAGTGDEKLFF. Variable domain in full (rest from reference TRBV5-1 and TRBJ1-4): KAGVTQTPRYLIKTRGQQVTLSCSPISGHRSVSWYQQTPGQGLQFLFEYFSETQRNKGNFPGRFSGRQFSNSRSEMNVSTLELGDSALYLCASSLAGTGDEKLFFGSGTQLSVL.

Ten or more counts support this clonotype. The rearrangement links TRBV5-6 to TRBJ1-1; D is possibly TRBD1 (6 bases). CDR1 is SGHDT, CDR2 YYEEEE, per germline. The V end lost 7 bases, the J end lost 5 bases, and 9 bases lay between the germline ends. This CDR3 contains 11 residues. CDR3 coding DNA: TGTGCCAGCTTTACAGGGACTGAAGCTTTCTTT. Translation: CASFTGTEAFF.

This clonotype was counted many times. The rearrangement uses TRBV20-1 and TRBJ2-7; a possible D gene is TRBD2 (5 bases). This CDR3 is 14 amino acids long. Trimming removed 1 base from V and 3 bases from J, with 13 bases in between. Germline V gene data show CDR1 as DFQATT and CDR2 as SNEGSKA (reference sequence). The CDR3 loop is CSARAPRAGYEQYF. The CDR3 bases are TGCAGTGCTAGAGCCCCGCGGGCGGGCTACGAGCAGTACTTC.

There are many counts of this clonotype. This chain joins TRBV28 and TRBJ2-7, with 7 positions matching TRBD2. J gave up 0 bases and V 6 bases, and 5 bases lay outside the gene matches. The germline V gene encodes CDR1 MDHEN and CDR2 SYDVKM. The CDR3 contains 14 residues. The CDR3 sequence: CASRDGTNSYEQYF. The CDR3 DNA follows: TGTGCCAGCAGAGACGGGACTAACTCCTACGAGCAGTACTTC.

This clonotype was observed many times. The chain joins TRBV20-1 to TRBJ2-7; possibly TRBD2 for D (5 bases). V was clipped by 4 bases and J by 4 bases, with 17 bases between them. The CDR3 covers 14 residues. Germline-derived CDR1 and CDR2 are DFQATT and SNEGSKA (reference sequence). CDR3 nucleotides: TGCAGTGCTATGGGCGCGCTAGCAGTTTACGAGCAGTACTTC. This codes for CSAMGALAVYEQYF.

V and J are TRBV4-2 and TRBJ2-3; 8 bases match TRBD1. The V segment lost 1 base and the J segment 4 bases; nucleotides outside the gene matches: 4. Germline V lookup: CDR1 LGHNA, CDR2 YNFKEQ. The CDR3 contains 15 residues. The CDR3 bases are TGTGCCAGCAGCCAAGCGACAGGGGTACCAGATACGCAGTATTTT. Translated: CASSQATGVPDTQYF.

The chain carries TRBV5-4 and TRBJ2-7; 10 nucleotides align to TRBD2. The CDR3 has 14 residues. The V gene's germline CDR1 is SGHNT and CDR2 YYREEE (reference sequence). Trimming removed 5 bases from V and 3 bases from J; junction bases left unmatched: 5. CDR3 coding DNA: TGTGCCAGCAGTTCCGGGACTAGCGTCTACGAGCAGTACTTC. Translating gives CASSSGTSVYEQYF. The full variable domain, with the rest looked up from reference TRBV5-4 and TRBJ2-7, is ETGVTQSPTHLIKTRGQQVTLRCSSQSGHNTVSWYQQALGQGPQFIFQYYREEENGRGNFPPRFSGLQFPNYSSELNVNALELDDSALYLCASSSGTSVYEQYFGPGTRLTVT.

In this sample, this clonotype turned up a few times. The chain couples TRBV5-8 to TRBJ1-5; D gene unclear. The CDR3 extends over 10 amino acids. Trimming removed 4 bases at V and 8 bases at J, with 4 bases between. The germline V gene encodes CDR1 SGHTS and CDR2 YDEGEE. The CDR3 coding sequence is TGTGCCAGCAGCCATGAGCCCCAGCATTTT. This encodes CASSHEPQHF.

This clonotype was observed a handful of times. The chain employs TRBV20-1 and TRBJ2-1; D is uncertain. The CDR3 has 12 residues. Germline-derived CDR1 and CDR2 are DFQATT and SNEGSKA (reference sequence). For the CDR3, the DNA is TGCAGCTCTAACTTCCCTTACAATGAGCAGTTCTTC. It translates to CSSNFPYNEQFF.

CDR3 protein: CASSQGQVGISYNEQFF. The DNA of the CDR3 is TGCGCCAGCAGCCAAGGACAGGTGGGTATCTCCTACAATGAGCAGTTCTTC. The rearrangement joins TRBV4-1 to TRBJ2-1; a weak D match, TRBD1 (6 bases). V lost 1 base and J 0 bases, leaving 13 bases between the germline ends. Germline V lookup: CDR1 MGHRA, CDR2 YSYEKL. The CDR3 consists of 17 residues.

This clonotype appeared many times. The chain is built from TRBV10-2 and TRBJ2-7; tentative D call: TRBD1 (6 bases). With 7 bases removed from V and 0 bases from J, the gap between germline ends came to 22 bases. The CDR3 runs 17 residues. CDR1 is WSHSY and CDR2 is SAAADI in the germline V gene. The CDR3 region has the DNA TGCGCCAGCACTCAATTACCGTGGGGGCCTGGCTCCTACGAGCAGTACTTC. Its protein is CASTQLPWGPGSYEQYF.

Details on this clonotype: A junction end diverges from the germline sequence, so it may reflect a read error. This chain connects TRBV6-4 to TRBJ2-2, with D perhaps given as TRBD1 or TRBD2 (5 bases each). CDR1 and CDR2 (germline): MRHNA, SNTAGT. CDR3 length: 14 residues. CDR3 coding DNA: TGTGCCGGCAGTGAGTTGCTGGGGGCCGGGGAGCTGTTTTTT. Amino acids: CAGSELLGAGELFF.

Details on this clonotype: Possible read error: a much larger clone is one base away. Written as DNA, the CDR3 is TGCAGTGCGGAGAGGACAGGGGGCTTAACAACGCCGGAGACCCAGTACTTC. It encodes CSAERTGGLTTPETQYF. The chain joins TRBV20-1 to TRBJ2-5; 11 bases are shared with TRBD1. With 6 bases clipped from V and 5 bases from J, the junction kept 17 bases outside the gene matches. Germline V gene lookup returns CDR1 DFQATT and CDR2 SNEGSKA (reference sequence). The CDR3 is made up of 17 amino acids.

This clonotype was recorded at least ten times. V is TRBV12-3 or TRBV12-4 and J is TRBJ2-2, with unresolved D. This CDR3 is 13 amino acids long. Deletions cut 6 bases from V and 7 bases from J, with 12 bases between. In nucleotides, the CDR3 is TGTGCCAGCAGCTCTCAAGGCGTCGGGGAGCTGTTTTTT. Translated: CASSSQGVGELFF.

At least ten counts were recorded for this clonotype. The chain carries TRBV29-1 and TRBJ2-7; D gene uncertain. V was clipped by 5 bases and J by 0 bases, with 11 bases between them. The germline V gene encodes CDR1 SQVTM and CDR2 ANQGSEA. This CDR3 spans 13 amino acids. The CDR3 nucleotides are TGCAGCGTTTTGACCAAATACTCCTACGAGCAGTACTTC. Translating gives CSVLTKYSYEQYF.

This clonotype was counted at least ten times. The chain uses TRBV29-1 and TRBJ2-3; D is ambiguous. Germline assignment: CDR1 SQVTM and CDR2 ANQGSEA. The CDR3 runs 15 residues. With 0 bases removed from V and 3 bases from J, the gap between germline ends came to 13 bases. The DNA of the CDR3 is TGCAGCGTTGAAGATTTACAGAGTTCTACAGATACGCAGTATTTT. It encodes CSVEDLQSSTDTQYF.

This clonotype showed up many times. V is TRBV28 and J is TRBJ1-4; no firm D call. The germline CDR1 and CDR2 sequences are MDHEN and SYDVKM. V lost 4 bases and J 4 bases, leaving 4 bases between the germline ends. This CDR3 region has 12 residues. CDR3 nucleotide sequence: TGTGCCAGCAGTTGGCGTAATGAAAAACTGTTTTTT. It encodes CASSWRNEKLFF.

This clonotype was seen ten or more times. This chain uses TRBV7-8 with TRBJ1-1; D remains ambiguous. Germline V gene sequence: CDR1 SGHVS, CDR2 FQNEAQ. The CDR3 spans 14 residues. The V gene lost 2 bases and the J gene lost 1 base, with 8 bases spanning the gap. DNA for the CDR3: TGTGCCAGCAGCTTATCCAATGAGAACACTGAAGCTTTCTTT. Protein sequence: CASSLSNENTEAFF.

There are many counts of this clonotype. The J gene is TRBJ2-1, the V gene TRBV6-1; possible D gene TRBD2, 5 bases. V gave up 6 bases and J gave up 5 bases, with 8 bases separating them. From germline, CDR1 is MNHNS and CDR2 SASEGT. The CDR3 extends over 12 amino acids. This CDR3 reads CASRLADNEQFF. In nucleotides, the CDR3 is TGTGCCAGCAGGCTAGCAGACAATGAGCAGTTCTTC.

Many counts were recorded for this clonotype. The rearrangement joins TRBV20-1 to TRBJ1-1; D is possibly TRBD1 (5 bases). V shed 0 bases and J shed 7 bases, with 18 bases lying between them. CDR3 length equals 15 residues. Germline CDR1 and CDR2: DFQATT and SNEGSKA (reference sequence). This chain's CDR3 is CSARDRAGIVSEAFF. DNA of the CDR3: TGCAGTGCTAGAGATCGGGCAGGGATTGTAAGTGAAGCTTTCTTT.

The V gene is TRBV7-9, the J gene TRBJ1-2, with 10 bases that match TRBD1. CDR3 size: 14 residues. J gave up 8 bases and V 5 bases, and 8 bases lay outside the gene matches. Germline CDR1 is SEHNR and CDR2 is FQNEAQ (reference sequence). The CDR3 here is CASSATGTGVGYTF. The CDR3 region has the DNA TGTGCCAGCAGCGCGACCGGGACAGGGGTCGGCTACACCTTC.

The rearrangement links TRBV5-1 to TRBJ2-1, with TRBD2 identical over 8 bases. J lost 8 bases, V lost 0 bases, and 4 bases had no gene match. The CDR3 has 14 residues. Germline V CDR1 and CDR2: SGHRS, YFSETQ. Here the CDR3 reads CASSLGLANYEQFF. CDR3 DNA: TGCGCCAGCAGCTTGGGACTAGCGAACTATGAGCAGTTCTTC. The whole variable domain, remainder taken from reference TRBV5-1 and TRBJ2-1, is KAGVTQTPRYLIKTRGQQVTLSCSPISGHRSVSWYQQTPGQGLQFLFEYFSETQRNKGNFPGRFSGRQFSNSRSEMNVSTLELGDSALYLCASSLGLANYEQFFGPGTRLTVL.

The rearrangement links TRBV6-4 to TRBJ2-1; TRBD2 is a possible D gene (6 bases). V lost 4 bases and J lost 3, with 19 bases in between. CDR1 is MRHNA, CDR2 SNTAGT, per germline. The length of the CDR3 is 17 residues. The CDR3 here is CASSVASGDGGYNEQFF. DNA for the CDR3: TGTGCCAGCAGTGTAGCTTCGGGGGATGGGGGCTACAATGAGCAGTTCTTC.

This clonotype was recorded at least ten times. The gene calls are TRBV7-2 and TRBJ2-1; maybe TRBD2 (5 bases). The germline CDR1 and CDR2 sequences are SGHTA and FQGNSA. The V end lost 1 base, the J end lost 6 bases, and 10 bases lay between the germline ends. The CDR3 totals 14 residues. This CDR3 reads CASSLVGLGNEQFF. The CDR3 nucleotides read TGTGCCAGCAGCTTAGTAGGACTCGGCAATGAGCAGTTCTTC.

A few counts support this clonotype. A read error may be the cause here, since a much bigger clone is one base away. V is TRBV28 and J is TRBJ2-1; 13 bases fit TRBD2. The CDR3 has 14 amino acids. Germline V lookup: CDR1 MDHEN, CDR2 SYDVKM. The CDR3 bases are TGTGTCAGCAGCTCACTAGCGGGAGGGTATGAGCAGTTCTTC. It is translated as CVSSSLAGGYEQFF.

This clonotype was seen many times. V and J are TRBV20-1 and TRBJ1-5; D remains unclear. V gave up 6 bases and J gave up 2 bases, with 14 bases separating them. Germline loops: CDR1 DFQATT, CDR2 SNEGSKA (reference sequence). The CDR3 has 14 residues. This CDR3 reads CSARPGMGNQPQHF. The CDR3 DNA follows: TGCAGTGCCAGGCCGGGGATGGGCAATCAGCCCCAGCATTTT.